The rows below give T cell receptor beta chains drawn from one sample of a study of siplizumab effects on memory and regulatory T cells. The table came from immunoSEQ multiplex PCR; TCRdb's copy has only in-frame clones and leaves some out. The sample has about 100,000 clones; around 94% are singletons. Sequenced: Tregs sorted from blood. The receptors stem from a human donor in good health. The CDR3 runs from the conserved cysteine through the conserved F or W.

v_call	j_call	cdr3_aa
TRBV28	TRBJ1-1	CASNPDLGAEAFF
TRBV19	TRBJ2-7	CASSVKGFSYEQYF
TRBV10-1	TRBJ2-7	CASAGGPPYEQYF
TRBV10-3	TRBJ2-7	CAIRFGQGAYEQYF
TRBV11-2	TRBJ1-1	CASSLATPEGEITEAFF
TRBV2	TRBJ2-7	CASSDIPQGVITYEQYF
TRBV9	TRBJ2-1	CASSATNPGDNEQFF
TRBV5-1	TRBJ2-1	CASSEVGIGDEQFF
TRBV19	TRBJ2-6	CASSIVIGSGANVLTF
TRBV4-2	TRBJ2-7	CASSQDRGGYEQYF
TRBV25-1	TRBJ2-7	CASSVSGRAGYEQYF
TRBV28	TRBJ1-2	CASSLVGRGLYGYTF
TRBV19	TRBJ1-2	CASSRDRGLYGYTF
TRBV7-9	TRBJ2-2	CASSFHAATGELFF
TRBV30	TRBJ1-5	CAWAPKKVNQPQHF
TRBV30	TRBJ2-2	CAWSRQGFANTGELFF
TRBV2	TRBJ1-6	CASSETSPLHF
TRBV5-1	TRBJ2-1	CASSLLSITGRNEQFF
TRBV27	TRBJ2-3	CASSLSGGDTQYF
TRBV5-1	TRBJ1-1	CASPSPGQGAKFTEAFF
TRBV19	TRBJ1-3	CASSMMGFSGNTIYF
TRBV29-1	TRBJ2-5	CSVIPGLGGETQYF
TRBV9	TRBJ2-1	CASSGYSGSTHPYNEQFF
TRBV27	TRBJ2-7	CASFSGGTSGITGEQYF
TRBV9	TRBJ1-1	CASSVGIRGRENTEAFF
TRBV28	TRBJ1-1	CATRWNSLNTEAFF
TRBV19	TRBJ1-1	CASSITGDTEAFF
TRBV5-1	TRBJ2-3	CASSLGTETDTQYF
TRBV19	TRBJ1-5	CASSAFLGLPKNQPQHF
TRBV5-1	TRBJ1-1	CASSSLLNTEAFF
TRBV19	TRBJ1-5	CASSRSGSNQPQHF
TRBV14	TRBJ2-5	CASSQGGLAERGYQETQYF
TRBV7-2	TRBJ2-7	CASSLELAGSYEQYF
TRBV7-9	TRBJ2-7	CASSLIRTSGAASEQYF
TRBV15	TRBJ2-2	CATRQRARGTELFF
TRBV23-1	TRBJ2-2	CASSQSGGLNTGELFF
TRBV5-1	TRBJ2-3	CASSKSDTQYF
TRBV6-5	TRBJ2-5	CASRPWQGGGETQYF
TRBV28	TRBJ1-2	CASSSSNYGYTF
TRBV5-8	TRBJ2-3	CASSLELSDTQYF
TRBV6-1	TRBJ1-5	CASRYNRFRQPQHF
TRBV11-2	TRBJ2-1	CASSLGVTSGSYNEQFF
TRBV28	TRBJ2-2	CASSHQPGELFF
TRBV21-1	TRBJ2-1	CASSPGTRSYNEQFF
TRBV5-1	TRBJ2-3	CASSTGQYTDTQYF
TRBV6-1	TRBJ2-7	CATRLGVYEQYF
TRBV19	TRBJ1-4	CASSTRDGATNEKLFF
TRBV11-2	TRBJ2-7	CASRLAGGSSYEQYF
TRBV5-4	TRBJ2-5	CASSLYRLEARETQYF
TRBV10-3	TRBJ2-5	CAIRPGHGAGAQYF
TRBV10-2	TRBJ1-2	CASSSDRGYGYTF
TRBV2	TRBJ2-1	CASNDHGLAGVSYNEQFF
TRBV19	TRBJ1-5	CASRAGNQPQHF
TRBV11-2	TRBJ2-5	CASSLKRTSGETQYF
TRBV4-1	TRBJ1-2	CASSQGPTGDSWYGYTF
TRBV19	TRBJ2-2	CASSQTGGLNTGELFF
TRBV7-6	TRBJ2-5	CASSLGGTSQETQYF
TRBV5-4	TRBJ2-3	CASSLGLAGTDTQYF
TRBV5-1	TRBJ1-2	CASSLVGTYYGYTF
TRBV28	TRBJ1-1	CASSSQGAGTEAFF